Below are 9 T cell receptor beta chains sequenced from a single sample in a study of shared clonotypes between healthy human individuals (TCRdb year 2020). The protocol used for the library was the immunoSEQ multiplex PCR assay. The immuneACCESS repertoire file appears here via TCRdb, limited to in-frame rearrangements. These files lack a portion of the clones; in checked studies, under half of the deficit traces to unresolved V genes, and the cause of the others is not known. For this sample the table gives roughly 2,500,000 clones, of which over 85% were detected only once. Around 0.4% of the sample lies in the top ten. The sequenced material came from naive CD4+ T cells from PBMCs. The sample's cell subset or site label, in plain terms: CD45RA+ positively selected. Receptor source: a man aged 18 to 29 in good health. Some clones in this sample may be carry-over from other donors' samples.

The rearrangement uses TRBV29-1 and TRBJ2-1; D is possibly TRBD2 (6 bases). The ends were cut back, 3 bases at V and 10 bases at J, with 16 bases in the middle. The CDR3 is made up of 13 amino acids. Germline values: CDR1 SQVTM, CDR2 ANQGSEA. The CDR3: CSVDSVIGGEQFF. The CDR3 nucleotides read TGCAGCGTTGATTCGGTTATAGGAGGGGAGCAGTTCTTC.

The chain recombines TRBV4-1 with TRBJ2-5; no firm D call. The J call is in doubt because the DNA end fits TRBJ2-7 better. This CDR3 has 14 residues. Looked up from germline, CDR1 is MGHRA and CDR2 is YSYEKL. The CDR3, as DNA: TGCGCCAGCAGCCAGGCTTACTCTATCTACGAGCAGTACTTC. As protein: CASSQAYSIYEQYF.

The chain joins TRBV11-3 to TRBJ2-7; TRBD2 matches 12 bases. With 4 bases clipped from V and 3 bases from J, the junction kept 10 bases outside the gene matches. The germline gives CDR1 SGHNT, CDR2 YENEEA. This CDR3 contains 17 residues. CDR3 in amino acids: CASSSTLLAGGGYEQYF. In DNA form, the CDR3 reads TGTGCCAGCAGCTCGACGCTACTAGCGGGAGGTGGCTACGAGCAGTACTTC.

The V and J genes are TRBV14 and TRBJ1-2; 8 bases fit TRBD1. Trimming cost V 1 base and J 5 bases; bases outside gene matches: 6. The CDR3 sequence is 15 residues long. CDR1 is SGHDN, CDR2 FVKESK, per germline. The CDR3 nucleotides read TGTGCCAGCAGCCAAGTATCAGGGGGCGCTTATGGCTACACCTTC. Translated: CASSQVSGGAYGYTF. The full variable domain, with the rest looked up from reference TRBV14 and TRBJ1-2, is EAGVTQFPSHSVIEKGQTVTLRCDPISGHDNLYWYRRVMGKEIKFLLHFVKESKQDESGMPNNRFLAERTGGTYSTLKVQPAELEDSGVYFCASSQVSGGAYGYTFGSGTRLTVV.

The V gene is TRBV5-6, the J gene TRBJ2-7; the match to TRBD1 covers 8 bases. The ends lost 0 bases at V and 6 bases at J; junction bases unmatched: 14. The CDR3 spans 17 residues. Germline V lookup: CDR1 SGHDT, CDR2 YYEEEE. The CDR3 DNA reads TGTGCCAGCAGCTTGGCACCGGGAGACAGGGGAAGACGCGAGCAGTACTTC. It encodes CASSLAPGDRGRREQYF.

The chain employs TRBV28 and TRBJ1-5; possibly TRBD1 for D (5 bases). Deletions cut 8 bases from V and 1 base from J, with 18 bases between. Germline values: CDR1 MDHEN, CDR2 SYDVKM. The CDR3 covers 16 residues. The CDR3 here is CASEPTGRASNQPQHF. As DNA, the CDR3 is TGTGCCAGCGAACCCACCGGCAGGGCAAGCAATCAGCCCCAGCATTTT.

The chain carries TRBV27 and TRBJ2-5; TRBD2 is a possible D gene (5 bases). Germline-derived CDR1 and CDR2 are MNHEY and SMNVEV (reference sequence). This CDR3 has 13 amino acids. V was pared by 8 bases and J by 5 bases, with 15 bases between. CDR3 bases: TGTGCCAGCGCGTGGGGAGTCGGGGAGACCCAGTACTTC. This sequence encodes CASAWGVGETQYF.

The rearrangement joins TRBV5-6 to TRBJ2-7; perhaps TRBD1 as D (6 bases). Trimming removed 5 bases from V and 3 bases from J, with 9 bases in between. From germline, CDR1 is SGHDT and CDR2 YYEEEE. The CDR3 runs to 12 residues. The chain's CDR3 is CASRIQGYEQYF. The CDR3 DNA reads TGTGCCAGCAGAATACAGGGCTACGAGCAGTACTTC.

The chain employs TRBV2 and TRBJ1-1; D perhaps matches TRBD1 (5 bases). With 6 bases removed from V and 0 bases from J, the gap between germline ends came to 11 bases. CDR3 length: 14 residues. From germline, CDR1 is SNHLY and CDR2 FYNNEI. The CDR3 region has the DNA TGTGCCAGCAGCGGGGGGATCATGAACACTGAAGCTTTCTTT. Translating gives CASSGGIMNTEAFF.